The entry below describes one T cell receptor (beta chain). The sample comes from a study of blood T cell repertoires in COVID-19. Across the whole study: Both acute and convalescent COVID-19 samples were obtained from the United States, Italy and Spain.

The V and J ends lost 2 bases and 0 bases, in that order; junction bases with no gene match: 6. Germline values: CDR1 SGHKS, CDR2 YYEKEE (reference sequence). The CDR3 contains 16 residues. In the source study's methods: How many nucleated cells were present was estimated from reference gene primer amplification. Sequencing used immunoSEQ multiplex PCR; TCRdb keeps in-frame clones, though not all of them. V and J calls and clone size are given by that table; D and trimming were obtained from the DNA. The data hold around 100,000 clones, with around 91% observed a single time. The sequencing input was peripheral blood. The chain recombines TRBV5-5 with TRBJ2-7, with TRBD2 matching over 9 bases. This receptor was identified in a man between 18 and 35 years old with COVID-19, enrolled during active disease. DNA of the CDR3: TGTGCCAGCAGCTTCCCCCTAGCGGGGAGCTCCTACGAGCAGTACTTC. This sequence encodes CASSFPLAGSSYEQYF. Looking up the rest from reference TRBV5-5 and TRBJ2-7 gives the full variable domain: DAGVTQSPTHLIKTRGQQVTLRCSPISGHKSVSWYQQVLGQGPQFIFQYYEKEERGRGNFPDRFSARQFPNYSSELNVNALLLGDSALYLCASSFPLAGSSYEQYFGPGTRLTVT.